This T cell receptor beta chain is drawn from a study of OX40 agonist ivuxolimab in advanced cancers. As for the study more broadly: Ivuxolimab was an agonistic, fully human IgG2 monoclonal antibody directed against OX40 (CD134), a costimulatory receptor. The paper covers the monotherapy dose-escalation part of the phase I ivuxolimab trial, which included N of about 51 patients. Among the roughly 52 dose-escalation patients, around 19 had hepatocellular carcinoma, approximately 15 melanoma, 9 renal cell carcinoma and 9 head and neck cancer. Partial responses occurred in three dose-escalation patients, of whom one had hepatocellular carcinoma and two had cutaneous melanoma. The dose-escalation cohort was over 70% male with a mean age of around 64 years, ranging from about 20 to 80. Intravenous ivuxolimab was administered to patients every 2 weeks at six dose levels: 0.01, 0.1, 0.3, 1.5, 3 and 10 mg/kg. Patients were allowed to have had prior anti-PD-1, anti-PD-L1 or anti-CTLA-4 therapy, and roughly two fifths of the dose-escalation patients had been treated with checkpoint inhibitors. Peripheral TCRbeta sequencing aimed to test whether ivuxolimab altered TCR sequence diversity and caused clonal T-cell expansion.

Findings and caveats that apply to the study as a whole: Which antigens the clonally expanded peripheral T cells were specific for was not determined. At doses of 0.1 to 3.0 mg/kg, clonal expansion of both CD4+ and CD8+ blood T cells was observed from baseline to week 6. In the 0.1-3.0 mg/kg groups, partial responders had among the lowest normalized peripheral clonal expansion, particularly in CD8+ T cells. Low levels of normalized T-cell clonal expansion were also seen in some patients who did not respond. On average, CD8+ T cells showed more expanded clones than CD4+ T cells after ivuxolimab.

This clone was seen a few times. What this receptor recognizes is not known. Qualities for individual bases were not recorded, and no much larger clone is one base off. Patients with a history of autoimmune disease or receiving systemic immunosuppression were excluded from the trial. Peripheral blood for TCR sequencing was drawn from every dose cohort at baseline, at cycle 4 day 1 and at cycle 7 day 1. The samples were drawn from a first-in-human, open-label, multicenter phase I dose-escalation trial of ivuxolimab. The trial enrolled adults with locally advanced or metastatic head and neck squamous cell, hepatocellular, melanoma or renal cell carcinoma. Before TCR sequencing, CD4+ T cells and CD8+ T cells were sorted from peripheral blood as separate populations. Genomic DNA was extracted from sorted cells for sequencing of the TCRbeta CDR3 region. The immunoSEQ Assay was used for sequencing of TCRbeta CDR3 regions. The clones in this table, taken by TCRdb from immuneACCESS, are in-frame only. Not every clone is retained; where verified, under half of the shortfall comes from an unresolved V gene, and the cause of the rest is unknown. The table for this sample lists 100,000 to 130,000 clones; approximately 90% of them were counted only once. About 1.2% of the sample goes to the ten largest clones.

From the germline V gene (reference sequence), CDR1 is GTSNPN and CDR2 is SVGIG. The CDR3 spans 11 residues, from the cysteine through the phenylalanine. Left in the record is the CDR3 DNA by itself, 33 bases read in frame from the first base. V was cut back by 8 bases and J by 11 bases, leaving a gap of 18 bases between them. In this chain, TRBV30 is recombined with TRBJ1-1, with TRBD1 perhaps the D gene, on 5 matching bases. This specimen was CD4+ or CD8+ T cells sorted from blood, taken in a trial of the OX40 agonist ivuxolimab. The TCR comes from an adult with an advanced solid tumor such as melanoma, head and neck, liver or kidney cancer. Here is the DNA: TGTGCCGGTACCCGACGGGAGGGGGCTTTCTTT. This codes for CAGTRREGAFF.